These 2 T cell receptor beta chains share one sample of origin, sequenced in a study of breast tumors, draining lymph nodes, adjacent tissues. Breast cancer patients provided tissue from their axillary draining lymph nodes. From the multiplex PCR reads, TCRdb called clonotypes with MiXCR, one entry per CDR3 protein. This table has some 120,000 distinct CDR3 sequences, just under 20% appearing once. Specimen: axillary lymph node tissue. These receptors all come from a female donor with breast cancer. Some clones in this sample may be carry-over from other donors' samples.

Comment on this clonotype: A much larger clone differs from this one at a single base, so this may be a read error. This chain links TRBV7-3 with TRBJ2-1; TRBD1 agrees at 9 bases. CDR1 is SGHTA and CDR2 is FQGTGA in the germline V gene. The CDR3 has 16 amino acids. The CDR3, as DNA: TGTGCCAGCAGCTTGACCGGGGGGACAGGGACGAATGAGCAGCTCTTC. This translates into CASSLTGGTGTNEQLF.

The V gene is TRBV5-1, the J gene TRBJ2-5; 8 bases match TRBD1. Germline CDR1 is SGHRS and CDR2 is YFSETQ. The V segment lost 0 bases and the J segment 1 base; nucleotides outside the gene matches: 11. This CDR3 spans 18 amino acids. The CDR3 DNA follows: TGCGCCAGCAGCTTGGGTTCTTTACAGGGGGGATTCCAAGAGACCCAGTACTTC. It is translated as CASSLGSLQGGFQETQYF.